The sequence of this TCR beta chain was determined in a study of T-cell memory formation after mild COVID-19. This clonotype appeared a single time. The junction departs from germline at one end; a sequencing error may be responsible. This CDR3 has 16 residues. Germline CDR1 reads SSHAT; CDR2 reads FNYEAQ (reference sequence). TCRdb called the 5' RACE reads again in MiXCR, with one record for every CDR3 protein. Of roughly 150,000 distinct CDR3 sequences listed, around 15% are singletons. The sequencing sample was made of PBMCs or a T cell subset sorted from them (not recorded which). The receptor was derived from an adult woman who had mild COVID-19 (a few samples of this study predate the infection). Cell type and time point are not known. This chain links TRBV7-7 with TRBJ2-2; 8 nucleotides agree with TRBD2. The CDR3 sequence is CASSPRLAGNTGELFF. CDR3 nucleotide sequence: TGTGCTAGCAGCCCCCGCCTAGCGGGGAACACCGGGGAGCTGTTTTTT.